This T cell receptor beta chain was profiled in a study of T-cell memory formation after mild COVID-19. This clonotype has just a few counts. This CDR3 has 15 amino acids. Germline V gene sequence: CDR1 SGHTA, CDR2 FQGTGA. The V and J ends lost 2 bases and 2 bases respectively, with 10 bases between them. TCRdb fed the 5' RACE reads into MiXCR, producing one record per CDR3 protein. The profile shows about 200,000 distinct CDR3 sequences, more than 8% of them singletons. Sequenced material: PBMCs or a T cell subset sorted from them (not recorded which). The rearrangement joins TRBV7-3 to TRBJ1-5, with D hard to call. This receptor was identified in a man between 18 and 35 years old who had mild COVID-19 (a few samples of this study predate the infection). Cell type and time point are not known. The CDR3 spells CASSLGNSGNQPQHF. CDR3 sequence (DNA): TGTGCCAGCAGCTTAGGGAACTCGGGCAATCAGCCCCAGCATTTT.